One sample yielded the 13 T cell receptor beta chains listed below, sequenced in a study of shared clonotypes between healthy human individuals. Measured with immunoSEQ multiplex PCR; TCRdb has only the in-frame clones, and not every one. The sample records under 80,000 clones, 60% to 65% being singletons. Sequencing used memory CD8+ T cells sorted from blood. Subset in this sample: CD45RO+ cells pooled with CCR7-negative TemRA cells. Every receptor here comes from a man aged 25 to 40 in good health.

This clone was seen more than once but under ten times. This rearrangement joins TRBV25-1 to TRBJ2-1; 7 bases map to TRBD2. This CDR3 has 16 amino acids. CDR1 and CDR2 from the germline V gene are MGHDK and SYGVNS. The trim removed 6 bases at V and 4 bases at J, leaving 12 bases unmatched. The chain's CDR3 is CASSDSSGAVYNEQFF. In nucleotides, the CDR3 is TGTGCCAGCAGCGACTCTAGCGGAGCGGTGTACAATGAGCAGTTCTTC.

V and J are TRBV28 and TRBJ1-2; weak D call: TRBD1 (6 bases). Germline CDR1 MDHEN, CDR2 SYDVKM. The CDR3 consists of 12 residues. The V end lost 3 bases, the J end lost 8 bases, and 10 bases lay between the germline ends. The CDR3 sequence is CASSLSTGGYTF. The CDR3 bases are TGTGCCAGCAGTTTGTCCACAGGGGGCTACACCTTC.

The V gene is TRBV10-3, the J gene TRBJ2-3, with D hard to call. Germline V gene data show CDR1 as ENHRY and CDR2 as SYGVKD. V dropped 0 bases and J dropped 0 bases, with 4 bases sitting between them. This CDR3 is built from 14 residues. In nucleotides, the CDR3 is TGTGCCATCAGTGAGTCCCTTAGCACAGATACGCAGTATTTT. It is translated as CAISESLSTDTQYF.

In its sample, this clone was seen many times. The chain has TRBV13 and TRBJ2-3, with TRBD1 matching 9 bases. With 6 bases clipped from V and 3 bases from J, the junction kept 19 bases outside the gene matches. The germline V gene encodes CDR1 PRHDT and CDR2 FYEKMQ (reference sequence). The CDR3 is 19 residues long. This CDR3 is CASRTLRVGTGRVTDTQYF. Here the CDR3 DNA reads TGTGCCAGCAGGACGCTTAGGGTCGGGACAGGGAGGGTTACAGATACGCAGTATTTT. The full variable domain, rest sourced from reference TRBV13 and TRBJ2-3, is AAGVIQSPRHLIKEKRETATLKCYPIPRHDTVYWYQQGPGQDPQFLISFYEKMQSDKGSIPDRFSAQQFSDYHSELNMSSLELGDSALYFCASRTLRVGTGRVTDTQYFGPGTRLTVL.

This clone was found a few times. V usage is TRBV27 and J usage is TRBJ2-7, with 9 bases identical to TRBD1. In germline, CDR1 is MNHEY, CDR2 SMNVEV (reference sequence). This CDR3 spans 15 amino acids. Trimming took 5 bases from V and 3 from J; bases not matched to a gene: 8. This chain's CDR3 is CASSTTGGFGYEQYF. The CDR3 nucleotides read TGTGCCAGCAGTACTACAGGGGGCTTTGGCTACGAGCAGTACTTC.

This chain joins TRBV18 and TRBJ2-1, with 8 nucleotides matching TRBD2. V shed 4 bases, J shed 5 bases, and the junction held 13 bases outside the gene matches. The CDR3 sequence is 17 residues long. Per the germline V gene, CDR1 is KGHSH and CDR2 is LQKENI. The CDR3 loop reads CASSLQLSGRSNNEQFF. CDR3 in DNA: TGTGCCAGCTCACTCCAACTGAGCGGGAGAAGTAACAATGAGCAGTTCTTC.

The chain carries TRBV7-6 and TRBJ2-7, with TRBD2 identical over 7 bases. There are 15 residues in the CDR3. Trimming at V came to 5 bases and at J to 4 bases, leaving 11 bases not matched to a gene. Looked up from germline, CDR1 is SGHVS and CDR2 is FNYEAQ. The CDR3 DNA reads as TGTGCCAGCAGCCCGGGTGGGGCGGGGGATTACGAGCAGTACTTC. It encodes CASSPGGAGDYEQYF.

This clone was found many times. The chain couples TRBV11-2 to TRBJ2-7; 11 bases are shared with TRBD1. The CDR3 loop spans 19 amino acids. V lost 1 base and J lost 4; bases outside the gene matches: 15. Germline lookup yields CDR1 SGHAT and CDR2 FQNNGV. CDR3 DNA: TGTGCCAGCAGCTTAGTCAGCGGGACAGGGGGATGGGGTTCTTACGAGCAGTACTTC. Its translation: CASSLVSGTGGWGSYEQYF.

The chain carries TRBV7-9 and TRBJ2-1; D assignment may be TRBD1 or TRBD2 (5 bases each). This CDR3 region has 13 residues. Trimming took off 7 bases at V and 2 bases at J, with 9 bases between the two ends. Germline CDR1 is SEHNR and CDR2 is FQNEAQ (reference sequence). CDR3 nucleotide sequence: TGTGCCAGCACAGGGAGCGCCTACAATGAGCAGTTCTTC. Protein: CASTGSAYNEQFF. Complete variable domain (other parts from reference TRBV7-9 and TRBJ2-1): DTGVSQNPRHKITKRGQNVTFRCDPISEHNRLYWYRQTLGQGPEFLTYFQNEAQLEKSRLLSDRFSAERPKGSFSTLEIQRTEQGDSAMYLCASTGSAYNEQFFGPGTRLTVL.

The chain combines TRBV15 with TRBJ2-7; tentatively, D is TRBD1 (5 bases). CDR1 and CDR2 (germline): LNHNV, YYDKDF (reference sequence). Between the trimmed V and J ends, which lost 0 bases and 6 bases, there was a span of 12 bases. The CDR3 is 14 amino acids. The CDR3 region has the DNA TGTGCCACCAGCAGAGATGACAGTACTCTCGAGCAGTACTTC. Protein product: CATSRDDSTLEQYF.

The chain recombines TRBV9 with TRBJ2-7; D remains ambiguous. In germline, CDR1 is SGDLS, CDR2 YYNGEE. The germline V and J ends were trimmed by 6 bases and 0 bases, with 10 bases remaining between them. The CDR3 spans 13 residues. The CDR3 reads CASILPSSYEQYF. In DNA, the CDR3 is TGTGCCAGCATTCTTCCAAGCTCCTACGAGCAGTACTTC.

V usage is TRBV25-1 and J usage is TRBJ2-7; no firm D call. Trimming took off 6 bases at V and 3 bases at J, with 12 bases between the two ends. The CDR3 runs 13 residues. Germline lookup yields CDR1 MGHDK and CDR2 SYGVNS. CDR3 sequence (DNA): TGTGCCAGCAGGGCTGAGGTTAGCTACGAGCAGTACTTC. Its translation: CASRAEVSYEQYF.

This clone has just a few counts. The V gene is TRBV29-1, the J gene TRBJ2-2; 7 bases are a match to TRBD2. V gave up 3 bases and J gave up 4 bases; unmatched junction bases: 11. The CDR3 has 16 amino acids. CDR1 and CDR2 from the germline V gene are SQVTM and ANQGSEA. CDR3 DNA: TGCAGCGTTGATGGTGTGGCGGGAGTCCCCACCGGGGAGCTGTTTTTT. Its protein product is CSVDGVAGVPTGELFF.